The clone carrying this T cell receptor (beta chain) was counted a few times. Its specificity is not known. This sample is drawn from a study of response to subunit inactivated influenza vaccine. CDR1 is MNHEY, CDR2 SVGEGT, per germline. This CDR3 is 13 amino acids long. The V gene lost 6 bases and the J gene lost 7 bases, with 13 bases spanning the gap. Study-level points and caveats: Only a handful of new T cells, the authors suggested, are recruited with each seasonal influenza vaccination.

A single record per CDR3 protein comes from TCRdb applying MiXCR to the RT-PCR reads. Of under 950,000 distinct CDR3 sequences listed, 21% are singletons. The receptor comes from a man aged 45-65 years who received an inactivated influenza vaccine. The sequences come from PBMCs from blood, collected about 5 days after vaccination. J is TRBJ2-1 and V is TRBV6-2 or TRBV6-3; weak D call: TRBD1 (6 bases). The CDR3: CASSRGPANEQFF. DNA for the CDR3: TGTGCCAGCAGCAGGGGTCCGGCGAATGAGCAGTTCTTC.